The 14 T cell receptor beta chains below were found in one sample sequenced in a study of T cell responses to AZD1222 COVID-19 vaccine. Sequencing was performed with immunoSEQ multiplex PCR; in TCRdb, only in-frame clones are kept and a portion is missing. The data show about 150,000 clones, with about 91% seen just once and 2% to 2.5% held by the top ten. The sequenced sample was peripheral blood, obtained on day 0 of AZD1222 vaccination. The receptors here all came from an adult in good health.

This chain links TRBV10-2 with TRBJ2-1; 8 bases align to TRBD2. CDR3 size: 15 residues. Looked up from germline, CDR1 is WSHSY and CDR2 is SAAADI. With V trimmed by 2 bases and J by 3 bases, 3 bases remained unmatched. The CDR3 DNA reads TGCGCCAGCAGTGAGACTAGCGGAGTCTACAATGAGCAGTTCTTC. It encodes CASSETSGVYNEQFF.

The rearrangement joins TRBV11-3 to TRBJ1-6, with 11 bases identical to TRBD1. The CDR3 has 15 amino acids. The trim removed 5 bases at V and 8 bases at J, leaving 5 bases unmatched. The V gene's germline CDR1 is SGHNT and CDR2 YENEEA. CDR3 protein: CASSGRDRGDSPLHF. Written as DNA, the CDR3 is TGTGCCAGCAGCGGTCGGGACAGGGGGGATTCACCCCTCCACTTT.

The chain uses TRBV5-6 and TRBJ1-5; D is unclear. Germline V lookup: CDR1 SGHDT, CDR2 YYEEEE. The CDR3 sequence is 17 residues long. Trimming removed 4 bases at V and 2 bases at J, with 19 bases between. CDR3 in DNA: TGTGCCAGCAGCCGAAGGTGGAGACCGGGCGGCAATCAGCCCCAGCATTTT. Amino acids: CASSRRWRPGGNQPQHF.

The genes are TRBV6-2 or TRBV6-3 and TRBJ2-3, with D possibly matching TRBD2 (5 bases). V was clipped by 2 bases and J by 3 bases, with 9 bases between them. The CDR3 loop spans 14 amino acids. CDR1 is MNHEY, CDR2 SVGEGT, per germline. The CDR3 DNA reads as TGTGCCAGCAGTTACCCCACTAGGACAGATACGCAGTATTTT. This translates into CASSYPTRTDTQYF.

The chain has TRBV28 and TRBJ2-1; tentatively, D is TRBD2 (6 bases). The germline V gene encodes CDR1 MDHEN and CDR2 SYDVKM. This CDR3 is built from 13 residues. V lost 3 bases, J lost 7 bases, and 10 bases lay in between. CDR3 sequence (DNA): TGTGCCAGCAGTTTCCGTGCGGGGAATGAGCAGTTCTTC. Residues: CASSFRAGNEQFF.

This chain connects TRBV27 to TRBJ2-7; D uncertain. V shed 6 bases and J shed 1 base, with 10 bases lying between them. The CDR3 consists of 13 residues. Germline-derived CDR1 and CDR2 are MNHEY and SMNVEV (reference sequence). CDR3 loop: CASRGRLSYEQYF. The CDR3 DNA reads TGTGCCAGCAGAGGAAGGCTTTCCTACGAGCAGTACTTC.

The J gene is TRBJ2-2, the V gene TRBV9; D ambiguous. The germline gives CDR1 SGDLS, CDR2 YYNGEE. This CDR3 contains 11 residues. The ends were cut back, 5 bases at V and 5 bases at J, with 4 bases in the middle. This CDR3 reads CASSRTGELFF. DNA of the CDR3: TGTGCCAGCAGTAGGACCGGGGAGCTGTTTTTT. The whole variable domain, remainder taken from reference TRBV9 and TRBJ2-2, is DSGVTQTPKHLITATGQRVTLRCSPRSGDLSVYWYQQSLDQGLQFLIQYYNGEERAKGNILERFSAQQFPDLHSELNLSSLELGDSALYFCASSRTGELFFGEGSRLTVL.

The V gene is TRBV11-1, the J gene TRBJ1-2; perhaps TRBD1 as D (5 bases). Germline V gene sequence: CDR1 SGHAT, CDR2 FQDESV (reference sequence). Trimming removed 0 bases at V and 7 bases at J, with 12 bases between. This CDR3 spans 14 amino acids. DNA of the CDR3: TGTGCCAGCAGCTTAGCCGGGACCCTAAGTGGCTACACCTTC. It codes for CASSLAGTLSGYTF.

This chain connects TRBV12-3 or TRBV12-4 to TRBJ2-3, with D perhaps TRBD1 or TRBD2 (5 bases each). V was clipped by 7 bases and J by 8 bases, with 10 bases between them. The CDR3 sequence is 11 residues long. The DNA for the CDR3 is TGTGCCAGCATGACAGAGGGTACGCAGTATTTT. Translated, it gives CASMTEGTQYF.

On this clone itself: This same CDR3 is encoded by further DNA sequences in the sample. This chain links TRBV28 with TRBJ1-3; D gene unclear. Trimming cost V 8 bases and J 1 base, with 0 bases left between them. CDR1 and CDR2 from the germline V gene are MDHEN and SYDVKM. CDR3 length: 10 residues. The CDR3 reads CASSGNTIYF. DNA of the CDR3: TGTGCCAGCTCTGGAAACACCATATATTTT.

The chain has TRBV4-3 and TRBJ2-1; 10 nucleotides match TRBD2. Germline CDR1 is LGHNA and CDR2 is YSLEER. V was pared by 3 bases and J by 5 bases, with 1 base of the junction left unmatched. This CDR3 is built from 14 residues. CDR3 residues: CASSHGLADNEQFF. CDR3 bases: TGCGCCAGCAGCCATGGACTAGCGGACAATGAGCAGTTCTTC.

The V gene is TRBV6-5, the J gene TRBJ2-1; D possibly matches TRBD1 or TRBD2 (5 bases each). V was trimmed by 2 bases and J by 6 bases, leaving 17 bases between them. Germline V lookup: CDR1 MNHEY, CDR2 SVGAGI. CDR3 length: 16 residues. Here the CDR3 DNA reads TGTGCCAGCAGTTACCTCGGGACCAGCCTTGTCAATGAGCAGTTCTTC. Protein product: CASSYLGTSLVNEQFF.

The DNA for the CDR3 is TGTGCCAGCAGATCTAGTGGACAGGGTGATGGCTACACCTTC. Its protein product is CASRSSGQGDGYTF. The chain has TRBV6-5 and TRBJ1-2, with 8 bases matching TRBD1. Germline-derived CDR1 and CDR2 are MNHEY and SVGAGI. V was clipped by 6 bases and J by 6 bases; unmatched bases: 9. The CDR3 consists of 14 residues.

The chain recombines TRBV11-2 with TRBJ2-4; D possibly corresponds to TRBD1 (6 bases). Per germline, CDR1 SGHAT and CDR2 FQNNGV. The CDR3 consists of 15 residues. V shed 6 bases and J shed 5 bases, with 17 bases lying between them. CDR3 bases: TGTGCCAGCAGGTCCACCCCGGACAGACAAAACATTCAGTACTTC. This gives the protein CASRSTPDRQNIQYF.